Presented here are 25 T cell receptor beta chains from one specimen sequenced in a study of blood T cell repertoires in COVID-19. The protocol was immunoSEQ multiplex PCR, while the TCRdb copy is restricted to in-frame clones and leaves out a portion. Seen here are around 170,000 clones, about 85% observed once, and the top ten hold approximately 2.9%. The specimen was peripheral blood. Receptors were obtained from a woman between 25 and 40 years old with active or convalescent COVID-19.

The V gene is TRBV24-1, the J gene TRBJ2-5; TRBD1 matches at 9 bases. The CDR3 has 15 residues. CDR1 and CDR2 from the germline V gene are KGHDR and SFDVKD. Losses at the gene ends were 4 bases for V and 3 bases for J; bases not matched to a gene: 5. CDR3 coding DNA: TGTGCCACCAGTGACCCGGGACAGGGAGAAGAGACCCAGTACTTC. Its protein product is CATSDPGQGEETQYF.

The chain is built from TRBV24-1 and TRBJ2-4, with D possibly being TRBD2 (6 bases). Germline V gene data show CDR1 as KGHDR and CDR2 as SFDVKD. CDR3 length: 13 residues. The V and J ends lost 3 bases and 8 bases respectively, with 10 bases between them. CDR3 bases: TGTGCCACCAGTGATCCCCGGGAGCACATTCAGTACTTC. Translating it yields CATSDPREHIQYF.

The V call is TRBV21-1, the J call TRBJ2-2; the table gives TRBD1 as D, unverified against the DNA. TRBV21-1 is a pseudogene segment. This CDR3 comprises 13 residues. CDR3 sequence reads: CASDTSNTGELFF. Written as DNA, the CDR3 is TGTGCCAGCGACACCTCGAACACCGGGGAGCTGTTTTTT.

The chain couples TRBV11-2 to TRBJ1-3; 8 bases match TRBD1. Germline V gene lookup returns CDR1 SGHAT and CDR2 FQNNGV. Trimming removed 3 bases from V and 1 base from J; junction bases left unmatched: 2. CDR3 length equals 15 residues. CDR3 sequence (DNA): TGTGCCAGCAGCTTTACAGGGGGTTCTGGAAACACCATATATTTT. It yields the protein CASSFTGGSGNTIYF. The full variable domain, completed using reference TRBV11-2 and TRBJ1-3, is EAGVAQSPRYKIIEKRQSVAFWCNPISGHATLYWYQQILGQGPKLLIQFQNNGVVDDSQLPKDRFSAERLKGVDSTLKIQPAKLEDSAVYLCASSFTGGSGNTIYFGEGSWLTVV.

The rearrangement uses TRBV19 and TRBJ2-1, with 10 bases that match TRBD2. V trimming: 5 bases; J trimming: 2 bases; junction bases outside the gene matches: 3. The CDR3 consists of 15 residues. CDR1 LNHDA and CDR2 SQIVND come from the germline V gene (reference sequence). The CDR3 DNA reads TGTGCCAGTAGTGTTAGCGGGGGGCCCTACAATGAGCAGTTCTTC. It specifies CASSVSGGPYNEQFF.

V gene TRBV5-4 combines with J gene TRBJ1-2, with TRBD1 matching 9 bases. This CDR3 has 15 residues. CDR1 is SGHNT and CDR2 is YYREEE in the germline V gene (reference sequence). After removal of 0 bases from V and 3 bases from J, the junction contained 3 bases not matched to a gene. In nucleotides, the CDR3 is TGTGCCAGCAGCTTGGGGACAGGGGACCACTATGGCTACACCTTC. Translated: CASSLGTGDHYGYTF.

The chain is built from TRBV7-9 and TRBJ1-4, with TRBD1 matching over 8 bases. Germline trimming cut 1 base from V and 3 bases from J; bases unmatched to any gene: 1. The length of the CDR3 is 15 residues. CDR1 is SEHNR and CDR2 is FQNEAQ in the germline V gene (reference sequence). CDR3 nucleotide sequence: TGTGCCAGCAGCTTAGGGGGACAGGCTAATGAAAAACTGTTTTTT. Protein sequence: CASSLGGQANEKLFF.

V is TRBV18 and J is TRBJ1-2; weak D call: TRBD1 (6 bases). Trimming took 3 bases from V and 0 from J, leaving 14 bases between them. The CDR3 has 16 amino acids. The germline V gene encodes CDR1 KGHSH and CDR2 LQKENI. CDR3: CASSPDRKNANYGYTF. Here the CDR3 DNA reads TGTGCCAGCTCACCGGACAGAAAGAACGCTAACTATGGCTACACCTTC.

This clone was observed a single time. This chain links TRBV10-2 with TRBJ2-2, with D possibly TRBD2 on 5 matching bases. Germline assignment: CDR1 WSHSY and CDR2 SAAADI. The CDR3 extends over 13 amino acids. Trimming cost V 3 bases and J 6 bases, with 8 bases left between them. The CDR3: CASSDPSPGELFF. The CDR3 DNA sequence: TGCGCCAGCAGTGACCCTAGCCCCGGGGAGCTGTTTTTT.

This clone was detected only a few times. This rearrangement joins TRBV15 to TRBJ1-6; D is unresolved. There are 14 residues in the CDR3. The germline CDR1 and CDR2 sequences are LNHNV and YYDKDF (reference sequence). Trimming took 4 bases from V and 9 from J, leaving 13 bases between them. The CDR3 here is CATSTHPPGSPLHF. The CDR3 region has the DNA TGTGCCACCAGCACCCACCCCCCGGGTTCACCCCTCCACTTT. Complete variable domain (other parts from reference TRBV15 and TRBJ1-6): DAMVIQNPRYQVTQFGKPVTLSCSQTLNHNVMYWYQQKSSQAPKLLFHYYDKDFNNEADTPDNFQSRRPNTSFCFLDIRSPGLGDTAMYLCATSTHPPGSPLHFGNGTRLTVT.

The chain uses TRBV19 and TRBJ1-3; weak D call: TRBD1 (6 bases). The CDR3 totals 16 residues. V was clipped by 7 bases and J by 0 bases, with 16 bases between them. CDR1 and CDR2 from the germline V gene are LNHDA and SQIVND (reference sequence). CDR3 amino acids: CASNPQGKSSGNTIYF. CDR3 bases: TGTGCCAGTAACCCCCAGGGGAAGAGCTCTGGAAACACCATATATTTT.

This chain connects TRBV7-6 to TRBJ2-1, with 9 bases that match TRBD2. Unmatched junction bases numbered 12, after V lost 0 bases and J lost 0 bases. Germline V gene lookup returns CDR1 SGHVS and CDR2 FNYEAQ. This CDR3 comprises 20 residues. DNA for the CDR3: TGTGCCAGCAGCTTAGCCGTTTATAGCGGGGGCGACCACTCCTACAATGAGCAGTTCTTC. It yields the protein CASSLAVYSGGDHSYNEQFF.

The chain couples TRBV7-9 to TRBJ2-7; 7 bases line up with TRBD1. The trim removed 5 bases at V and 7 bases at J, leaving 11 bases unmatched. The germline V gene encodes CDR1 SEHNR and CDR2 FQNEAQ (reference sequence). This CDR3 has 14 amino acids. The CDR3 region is CASSPIDRDVEQYF. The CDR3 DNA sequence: TGTGCCAGCAGCCCCATAGACAGGGATGTGGAGCAGTACTTC.

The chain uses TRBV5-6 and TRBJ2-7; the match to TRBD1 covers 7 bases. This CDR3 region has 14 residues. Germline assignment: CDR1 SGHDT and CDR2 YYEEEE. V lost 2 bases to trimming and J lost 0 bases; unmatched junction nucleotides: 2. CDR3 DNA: TGTGCCAGCAGCTTACAGGGGTACTCCTACGAGCAGTACTTC. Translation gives CASSLQGYSYEQYF.

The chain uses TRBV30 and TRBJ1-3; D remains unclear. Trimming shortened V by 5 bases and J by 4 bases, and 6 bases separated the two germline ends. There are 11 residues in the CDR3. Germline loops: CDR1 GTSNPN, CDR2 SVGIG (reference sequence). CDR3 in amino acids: CAWHRGNTIYF. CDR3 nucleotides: TGTGCCTGGCACCGGGGAAACACCATATATTTT.

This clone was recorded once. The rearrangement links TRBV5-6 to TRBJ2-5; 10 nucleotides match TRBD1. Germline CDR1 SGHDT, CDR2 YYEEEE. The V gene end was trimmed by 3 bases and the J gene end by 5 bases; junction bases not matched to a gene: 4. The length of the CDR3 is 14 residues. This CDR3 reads CASSSTGGGETQYF. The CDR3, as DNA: TGTGCCAGCAGCTCGACAGGGGGCGGGGAGACCCAGTACTTC. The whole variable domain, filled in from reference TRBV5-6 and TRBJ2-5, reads DAGVTQSPTHLIKTRGQQVTLRCSPKSGHDTVSWYQQALGQGPQFIFQYYEEEERQRGNFPDRFSGHQFPNYSSELNVNALLLGDSALYLCASSSTGGGETQYFGPGTRLLVL.

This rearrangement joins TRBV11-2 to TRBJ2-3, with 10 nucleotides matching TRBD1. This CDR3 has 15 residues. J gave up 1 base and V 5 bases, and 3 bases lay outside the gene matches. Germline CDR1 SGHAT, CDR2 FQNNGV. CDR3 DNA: TGTGCCAGCAGCCGGGACAGGGGAGGCACAGATACGCAGTATTTT. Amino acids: CASSRDRGGTDTQYF.

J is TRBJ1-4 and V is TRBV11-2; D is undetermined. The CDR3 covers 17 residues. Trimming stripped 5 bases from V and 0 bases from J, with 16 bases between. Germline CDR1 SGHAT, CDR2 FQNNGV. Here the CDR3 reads CASSPQPLLATNEKLFF. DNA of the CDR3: TGTGCCAGCAGCCCACAGCCACTTTTGGCAACTAATGAAAAACTGTTTTTT.

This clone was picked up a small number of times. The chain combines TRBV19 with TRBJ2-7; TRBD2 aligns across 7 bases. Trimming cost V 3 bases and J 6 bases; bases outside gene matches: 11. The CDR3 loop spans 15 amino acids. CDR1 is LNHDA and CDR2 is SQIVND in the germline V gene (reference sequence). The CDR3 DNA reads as TGTGCCAGTAGTATCGGACTAGACCCGGGTGGCGAGCAGTACTTC. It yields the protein CASSIGLDPGGEQYF.

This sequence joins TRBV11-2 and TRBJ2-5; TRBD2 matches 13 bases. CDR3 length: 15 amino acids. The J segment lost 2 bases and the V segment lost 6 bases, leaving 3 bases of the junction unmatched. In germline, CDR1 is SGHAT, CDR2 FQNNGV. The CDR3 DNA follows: TGTGCCAGCAGTACGGGACTAGCGGGACAAGAGACCCAGTACTTC. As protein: CASSTGLAGQETQYF.

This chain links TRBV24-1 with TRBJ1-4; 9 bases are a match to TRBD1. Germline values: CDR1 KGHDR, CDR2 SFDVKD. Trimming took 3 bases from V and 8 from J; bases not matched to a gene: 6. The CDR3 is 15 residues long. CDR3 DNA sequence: TGTGCCACCAGTGATGGTGGACAGGGGAGAGAAAAACTGTTTTTT. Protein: CATSDGGQGREKLFF.

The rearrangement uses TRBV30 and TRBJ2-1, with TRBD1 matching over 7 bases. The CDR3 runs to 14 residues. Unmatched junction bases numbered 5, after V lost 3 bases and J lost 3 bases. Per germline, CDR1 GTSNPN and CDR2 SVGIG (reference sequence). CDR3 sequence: CAWRKGAVYNEQFF. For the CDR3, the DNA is TGTGCCTGGAGAAAGGGGGCTGTCTACAATGAGCAGTTCTTC.

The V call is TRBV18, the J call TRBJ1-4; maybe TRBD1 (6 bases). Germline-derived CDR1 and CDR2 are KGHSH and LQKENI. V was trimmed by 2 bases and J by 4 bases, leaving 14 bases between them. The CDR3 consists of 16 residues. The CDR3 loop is CASSPFIPDSNEKLFF. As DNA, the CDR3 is TGTGCCAGCTCACCATTCATTCCGGACAGTAATGAAAAACTGTTTTTT. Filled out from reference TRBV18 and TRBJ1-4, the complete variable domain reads NAGVMQNPRHLVRRRGQEARLRCSPMKGHSHVYWYRQLPEEGLKFMVYLQKENIIDESGMPKERFSAEFPKEGPSILRIQQVVRGDSAAYFCASSPFIPDSNEKLFFGSGTQLSVL.

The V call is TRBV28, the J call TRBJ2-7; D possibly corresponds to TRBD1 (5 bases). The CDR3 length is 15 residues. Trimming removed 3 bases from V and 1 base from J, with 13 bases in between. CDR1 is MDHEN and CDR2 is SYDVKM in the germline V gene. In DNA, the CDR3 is TGTGCCAGCAGTTTTAGGGGTAAAAGATCCTACGAGCAGTACTTC. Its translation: CASSFRGKRSYEQYF.

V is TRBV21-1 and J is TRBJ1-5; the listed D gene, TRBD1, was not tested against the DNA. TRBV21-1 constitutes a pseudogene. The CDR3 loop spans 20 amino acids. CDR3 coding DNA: TGTGCCAGCAGCAAAGACGGAACAGGAGACGACCAATTCAGCAATCAGCCCCAGCATTTT. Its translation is CASSKDGTGDDQFSNQPQHF.